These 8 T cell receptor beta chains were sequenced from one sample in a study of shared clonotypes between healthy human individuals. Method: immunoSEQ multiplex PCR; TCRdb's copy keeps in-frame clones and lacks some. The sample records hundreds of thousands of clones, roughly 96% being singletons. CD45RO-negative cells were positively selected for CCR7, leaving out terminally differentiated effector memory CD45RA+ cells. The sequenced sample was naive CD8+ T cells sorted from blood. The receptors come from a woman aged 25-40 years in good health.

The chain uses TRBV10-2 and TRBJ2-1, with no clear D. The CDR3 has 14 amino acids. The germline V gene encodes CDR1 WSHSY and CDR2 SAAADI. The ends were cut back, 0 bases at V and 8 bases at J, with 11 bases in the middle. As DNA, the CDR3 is TGCGCCAGCAGTGAGTCGTACTCACCCGATGAGCAGTTCTTC. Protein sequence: CASSESYSPDEQFF.

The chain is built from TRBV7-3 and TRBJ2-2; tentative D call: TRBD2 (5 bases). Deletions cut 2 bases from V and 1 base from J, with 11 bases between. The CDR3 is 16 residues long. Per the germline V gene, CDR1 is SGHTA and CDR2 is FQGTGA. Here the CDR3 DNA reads TGTGCCAGCAGCTTAGGTTGGGCGGGGAACACCGGGGAGCTGTTTTTT. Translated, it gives CASSLGWAGNTGELFF. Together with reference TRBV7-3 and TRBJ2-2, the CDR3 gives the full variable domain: GAGVSQTPSNKVTEKGKYVELRCDPISGHTALYWYRQSLGQGPEFLIYFQGTGAADDSGLPNDRFFAVRPEGSVSTLKIQRTERGDSAVYLCASSLGWAGNTGELFFGEGSRLTVL.

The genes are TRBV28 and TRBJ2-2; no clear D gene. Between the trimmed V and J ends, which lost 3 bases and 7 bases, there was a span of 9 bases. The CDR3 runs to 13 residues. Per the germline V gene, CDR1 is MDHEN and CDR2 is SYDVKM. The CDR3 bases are TGTGCCAGCAGTTTCTCAGGCAGCGGGGAGCTGTTTTTT. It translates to CASSFSGSGELFF.

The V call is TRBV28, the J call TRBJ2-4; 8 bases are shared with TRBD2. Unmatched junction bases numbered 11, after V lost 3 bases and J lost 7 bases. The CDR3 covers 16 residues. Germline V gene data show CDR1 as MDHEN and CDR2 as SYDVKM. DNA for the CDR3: TGTGCCAGCAGTTTTGCGTTCGCGGGAGGTTTTAACATTCAGTACTTC. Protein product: CASSFAFAGGFNIQYF.

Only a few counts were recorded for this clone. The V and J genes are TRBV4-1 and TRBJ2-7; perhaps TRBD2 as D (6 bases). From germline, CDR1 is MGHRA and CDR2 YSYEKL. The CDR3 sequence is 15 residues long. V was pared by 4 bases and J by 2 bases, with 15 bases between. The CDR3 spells CASSPDGSHPYEQYF. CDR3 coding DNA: TGCGCCAGCAGCCCAGACGGGAGCCATCCCTACGAGCAGTACTTC.

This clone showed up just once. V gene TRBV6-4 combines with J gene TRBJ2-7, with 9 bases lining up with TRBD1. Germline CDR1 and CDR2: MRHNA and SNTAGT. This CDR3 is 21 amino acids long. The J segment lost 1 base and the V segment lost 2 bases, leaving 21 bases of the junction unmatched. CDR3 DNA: TGTGCCAGCAGTGACGCCACCCCTCTCGGGACAGGGAAGGAATTATCCTACGAGCAGTACTTC. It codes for CASSDATPLGTGKELSYEQYF.

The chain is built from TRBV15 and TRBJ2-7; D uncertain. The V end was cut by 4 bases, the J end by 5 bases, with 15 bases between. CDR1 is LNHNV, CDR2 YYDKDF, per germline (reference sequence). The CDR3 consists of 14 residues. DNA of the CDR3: TGTGCCACCAGCATAGGGTACGAGATGGACGAGCAGTACTTC. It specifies CATSIGYEMDEQYF.

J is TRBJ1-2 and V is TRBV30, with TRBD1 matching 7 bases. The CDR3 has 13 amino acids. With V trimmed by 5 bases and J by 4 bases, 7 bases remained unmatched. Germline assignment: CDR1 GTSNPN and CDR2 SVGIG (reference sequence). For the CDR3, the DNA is TGTGCCTGGGTCCAGGGGGGCATCTATGGCTACACCTTC. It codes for CAWVQGGIYGYTF.